These 21 T cell receptor beta chains came from one sample sequenced in a study of CD8+CD57+ T cells in acquired aplastic anemia. Genomic DNA acted as the template from which TCR beta VDJ combination and CDR3 sequence profiling were carried out. TCRdb reanalysed the reads using MiXCR and keeps one entry per CDR3 protein. The top ten clones hold about half of a sample with more than 150,000 distinct CDR3 sequences, 64% of them seen once. The source material was sorted CD4+, CD8+, or CD8+CD57+ T cells (not recorded which) from PBMCs. These receptors originate from a human donor with severe aplastic anemia or a healthy control (not recorded which).

The rearrangement uses TRBV19 and TRBJ1-1, with 7 bases fitting TRBD1. The CDR3 extends over 16 amino acids. Trimming cost V 0 bases and J 5 bases; bases outside gene matches: 9. Germline CDR1 reads LNHDA; CDR2 reads SQIVND (reference sequence). CDR3 loop: CASSIEEGALSTEAFF. For the CDR3, the DNA is TGTGCCAGTAGTATAGAGGAGGGGGCGCTGAGTACTGAAGCTTTCTTT.

This clonotype was counted ten times or more. The genes are TRBV12-3 or TRBV12-4 and TRBJ2-5; TRBD2 agrees at 15 bases. This CDR3 comprises 18 residues. Trimming removed 5 bases from V and 5 bases from J; junction bases left unmatched: 12. The CDR3 protein is CASSPRGLAGGQRETQYF. CDR3 sequence (DNA): TGTGCCAGCAGTCCCCGAGGACTAGCGGGGGGGCAGCGCGAGACCCAGTACTTC.

This clonotype was detected ten times or more. This rearrangement joins TRBV6-5 to TRBJ2-1, with D possibly matching TRBD2 (6 bases). Trimming stripped 7 bases from V and 9 bases from J, with 19 bases between. The CDR3 runs to 14 residues. Looked up from germline, CDR1 is MNHEY and CDR2 is SVGAGI. CDR3 in DNA: TGTGCCAGCACCATGATCGCGGGGCATGGTGAGCAGTTCTTC. It encodes CASTMIAGHGEQFF.

As regards this clonotype: A much larger clone is a single base away; this may be a read error. No conserved phenylalanine or tryptophan ends this CDR3, so it is likely a read error. This chain links TRBV6-5 with TRBJ1-2; D gene ambiguous. Germline V gene lookup returns CDR1 MNHEY and CDR2 SVGAGI. V was cut by 6 bases and J by 8 bases, with 10 bases left in between. The CDR3 has 11 residues. The CDR3 bases are TGTGCCAGCAGCGAGAACCTCGGCTACACCCTC. It codes for CASSENLGYTL.

The chain joins TRBV19 to TRBJ1-4; D gene unclear. The length of the CDR3 is 15 residues. V lost 7 bases, J lost 7 bases, and 19 bases lay in between. CDR1 is LNHDA and CDR2 is SQIVND in the germline V gene (reference sequence). For the CDR3, the DNA is TGTGCCAGTACGTCACTACTAGAGGTCCGTGAAAAACTGTTTTTT. The encoded protein is CASTSLLEVREKLFF.

The rearrangement links TRBV19 to TRBJ1-4; D perhaps matches TRBD1 (5 bases). CDR1 is LNHDA, CDR2 SQIVND, per germline (reference sequence). The ends were cut back, 3 bases at V and 0 bases at J, with 11 bases in the middle. This CDR3 is 16 amino acids long. The CDR3 coding sequence is TGTGCCAGTAGTATTAGGCAGGGCTCAACTAATGAAAAACTGTTTTTT. Protein sequence: CASSIRQGSTNEKLFF.

The rearrangement links TRBV20-1 to TRBJ2-7; D is unresolved. Germline V lookup: CDR1 DFQATT, CDR2 SNEGSKA (reference sequence). The CDR3 covers 10 residues. Trimming took 3 bases from V and 7 from J, leaving 7 bases between them. CDR3 protein: CSASQIEQYF. CDR3 in DNA: TGCAGTGCTAGCCAAATTGAGCAGTACTTC.

J is TRBJ2-1 and V is TRBV10-3; D is unresolved. V was pared by 4 bases and J by 0 bases, with 7 bases between. Germline V gene data show CDR1 as ENHRY and CDR2 as SYGVKD. The CDR3 is 14 amino acids. The CDR3 DNA follows: TGTGCCATCAGTGGTGAGATCTCCTACAATGAGCAGTTCTTC. Encoded protein: CAISGEISYNEQFF.

The V gene is TRBV5-6, the J gene TRBJ2-1; no definite D call. This CDR3 is 11 amino acids long. Germline CDR1 and CDR2: SGHDT and YYEEEE. Trimming took 3 bases from V and 16 from J, leaving 14 bases between them. The DNA of the CDR3 is TGTGCCAGCAGCTCACTGGGCAGTGACTTCTTC. It translates to CASSSLGSDFF.

The rearrangement joins TRBV7-6 to TRBJ2-1; D is unresolved. Germline values: CDR1 SGHVS, CDR2 FNYEAQ. The germline V and J ends were trimmed by 3 bases and 8 bases, with 8 bases remaining between them. The CDR3 sequence is 12 residues long. The CDR3 DNA sequence: TGTGCCAGCAGCTTCGACGGATATGAGCAGTTCTTC. As protein: CASSFDGYEQFF.

This clonotype was recorded many times. A much larger clone differs by one base, so this may be a read error. The V gene is TRBV20-1, the J gene TRBJ2-1; D may be TRBD1 or TRBD2 (5 bases each). This CDR3 contains 12 residues. Germline CDR1 and CDR2: DFQATT and SNEGSKA (reference sequence). The CDR3 loop is CSARDRGNGQFF. Written as DNA, the CDR3 is TGCAGTGCTAGAGATCGGGGCAATGGGCAGTTCTTC.

V usage is TRBV12-3 or TRBV12-4 and J usage is TRBJ1-4, with TRBD1 identical over 9 bases. The CDR3 extends over 17 amino acids. V trimming: 7 bases; J trimming: 6 bases; junction bases outside the gene matches: 15. Here the CDR3 DNA reads TGTGCCAGCACCTACGGAGGGGACAGGGAAGCATATGAAAAACTGTTTTTT. This translates into CASTYGGDREAYEKLFF.

The genes are TRBV6-1 and TRBJ1-2; maybe TRBD1 (6 bases). Trimming left V 5 bases short and J 0 bases short, with 13 bases between. This CDR3 has 15 amino acids. Germline V gives CDR1 MNHNS, CDR2 SASEGT. The chain's CDR3 is CASSTRQAPNYGYTF. The DNA for the CDR3 is TGTGCCAGCAGTACTAGACAGGCCCCTAACTATGGCTACACCTTC.

J is TRBJ2-2 and V is TRBV25-1; 7 bases match TRBD2. CDR3 size: 13 residues. V was pared by 2 bases and J by 6 bases, with 0 bases of the junction left unmatched. CDR1 is MGHDK, CDR2 SYGVNS, per germline. The CDR3 DNA sequence: TGTGCCAGCAGTGAACGGGGGGCCGGGGAGCTGTTTTTT. It yields the protein CASSERGAGELFF.

This clonotype was counted a single time. V is TRBV7-2 and J is TRBJ1-1, with D possibly being TRBD1 (5 bases). Trimming shortened V by 0 bases and J by 2 bases, and 13 bases separated the two germline ends. This CDR3 is built from 16 residues. CDR1 SGHTA and CDR2 FQGNSA come from the germline V gene. CDR3 nucleotide sequence: TGTGCCAGCAGCTTAGCCGGGACGGAACACAACACTGAAGCTTTCTTT. It specifies CASSLAGTEHNTEAFF.

This clonotype showed up many times. This chain uses TRBV4-1 with TRBJ1-1; weak D call: TRBD1 (5 bases). Germline V gene data show CDR1 as MGHRA and CDR2 as YSYEKL. V gave up 0 bases and J gave up 8 bases, with 10 bases separating them. The CDR3 extends over 13 amino acids. As DNA, the CDR3 is TGCGCCAGCAGCCAAGAGGGGCAATACGAAGCTTTCTTT. It codes for CASSQEGQYEAFF.

V gene TRBV5-1 combines with J gene TRBJ2-7; TRBD1 agrees at 9 bases. Germline lookup yields CDR1 SGHRS and CDR2 YFSETQ. The CDR3 covers 16 residues. J lost 2 bases, V lost 3 bases, and 9 bases had no gene match. The CDR3 region is CASSSITGTGPYEQYF. In DNA, the CDR3 is TGCGCCAGCAGCTCAATAACCGGGACAGGGCCCTACGAGCAGTACTTC.

The J gene is TRBJ2-3, the V gene TRBV7-2; TRBD2 matches 11 bases. Germline assignment: CDR1 SGHTA and CDR2 FQGNSA. V was clipped by 5 bases and J by 4 bases; unmatched bases: 5. This CDR3 spans 15 amino acids. DNA for the CDR3: TGTGCCAGCAGCCTTATTAGCGGGGGGGCAGATACGCAGTATTTT. This translates into CASSLISGGADTQYF.

This clonotype was seen a few times. Here the CDR3 reads CASSFGGGGYEQYF. CDR3 sequence (DNA): TGTGCCAGCAGCTTCGGCGGCGGGGGCTACGAGCAGTACTTC. This chain links TRBV7-8 with TRBJ2-7, with TRBD2 matching over 7 bases. The CDR3 is made up of 14 amino acids. The germline gives CDR1 SGHVS, CDR2 FQNEAQ. V was clipped by 3 bases and J by 3 bases; unmatched bases: 5.

V gene TRBV24-1 combines with J gene TRBJ2-5, with D tentatively TRBD1 or TRBD2 (5 bases each). Trimming took off 11 bases at V and 2 bases at J, with 17 bases between the two ends. The CDR3 contains 14 residues. The germline gives CDR1 KGHDR, CDR2 SFDVKD. The DNA of the CDR3 is TGTGCCAGGAACCTCCGGGACCGACAAGAGACCCAGTACTTC. It is translated as CARNLRDRQETQYF.

Note on this clonotype: A junction boundary mismatches the germline segment, possibly from a read error. The CDR3 here is CASSTAETTGTYEQYF. The CDR3 bases are TGTGCCAGCAGTACGGCTGAGACCACAGGGACCTACGAGCAGTACTTC. The chain joins TRBV19 to TRBJ2-7; a weak D match, TRBD1 (6 bases). CDR3 size: 16 residues. Looked up from germline, CDR1 is LNHDA and CDR2 is SQIVND (reference sequence).